A selection of T cell receptor beta chains follows, all from one sample in a study of shared clonotypes between healthy human individuals. Sequenced by immunoSEQ multiplex PCR; TCRdb stores in-frame clones only, minus some. Here the sample spans a few million clones, 90% to 95% being singletons. The specimen was naive CD4+ T cells sorted from blood. The receptors come from a man aged 18-30 years in good health. The CDR3 runs from the conserved cysteine through the conserved F or W. Each record gives: CDR3 protein, CDR3 DNA, J gene, clone size, D gene, V gene. A D gene is named only where the DNA matches it firmly. Size is omitted from some rows. Given values are once, few, many or a class for expanded clones.

CDR3: CASSEISQFSYNSPLHF
DNA: TGTGCCAGTAGTGAAATATCACAGTTCTCCTATAATTCACCCCTCCACTTT
J: TRBJ1-6
size: once
D: NA
V: TRBV19

CDR3: CASISGSSYNEQFF
DNA: TGTGCCAGCATTAGCGGGAGCTCCTACAATGAGCAGTTCTTC
J: TRBJ2-1
size: once
D: TRBD2
V: TRBV7-9

CDR3: CASSLGGRVNSPLHF
DNA: TGTGCCAGCAGCTTAGGGGGCAGGGTTAATTCACCCCTCCACTTT
J: TRBJ1-6
size: NA
D: TRBD1
V: TRBV5-6

CDR3: CSVGAGLETQYF
DNA: TGCAGCGTTGGGGCCGGGTTGGAGACCCAGTACTTC
J: TRBJ2-5
size: NA
D: NA
V: TRBV29-1

CDR3: CASSPTVRGTNTEAFF
DNA: TGTGCCAGCTCTCCCACCGTCAGGGGCACGAACACTGAAGCTTTCTTT
J: TRBJ1-1
size: NA
D: NA
V: TRBV18

CDR3: CASSLRLAGGFGDTQYF
DNA: TGCGCCAGCAGCTTGAGACTAGCGGGAGGGTTCGGAGATACGCAGTATTTT
J: TRBJ2-3
size: once
D: TRBD2
V: TRBV5-1

CDR3: CASSLWDPTHSGANVLTF
DNA: TGCGCCAGCAGCTTATGGGACCCGACTCACTCTGGGGCCAACGTCCTGACTTTC
J: TRBJ2-6
size: once
D: NA
V: TRBV5-1

CDR3: CASSPARSTDTQYF
DNA: TGTGCCAGCAGTCCCGCTCGGAGCACAGATACGCAGTATTTT
J: TRBJ2-3
size: once
D: NA
V: TRBV2

CDR3: CASSRQGGIGYTF
DNA: TGTGCCAGCAGCCGACAGGGGGGAATTGGCTACACCTTC
J: TRBJ1-2
size: NA
D: TRBD1
V: TRBV14

CDR3: CASSLGQGAVTNEKLFF
DNA: TGTGCCAGCAGCTTGGGACAGGGGGCGGTCACTAATGAAAAACTGTTTTTT
J: TRBJ1-4
size: NA
D: TRBD1
V: TRBV5-6

CDR3: CASSPRDRASTDTQYF
DNA: TGTGCCAGCAGCCCTCGGGACAGGGCGAGCACAGATACGCAGTATTTT
J: TRBJ2-3
size: NA
D: TRBD1
V: TRBV7-9

CDR3: CASSAGTGSSYEQYF
DNA: TGTGCCAGCTCGGCCGGGACAGGGTCTTCGTACGAGCAGTACTTC
J: TRBJ2-7
size: once
D: TRBD1
V: TRBV18

CDR3: CASSIEKGPSSYNEQFF
DNA: TGTGCCAGTAGTATAGAAAAGGGGCCAAGCTCCTACAATGAGCAGTTCTTC
J: TRBJ2-1
size: NA
D: NA
V: TRBV19

CDR3: CASSKDPPDEQYF
DNA: TGTGCCAGCTCAAAAGATCCCCCCGACGAGCAGTACTTC
J: TRBJ2-7
size: once
D: NA
V: TRBV4-2

CDR3: CASSPTGGNYGYTF
DNA: TGCGCCAGCAGCCCGACAGGGGGTAACTATGGCTACACCTTC
J: TRBJ1-2
size: NA
D: TRBD1
V: TRBV5-1

CDR3: CASSSLLAGGQGAQYF
DNA: TGTGCCAGCAGCTCCCTCCTAGCGGGAGGCCAAGGGGCCCAGTACTTC
J: TRBJ2-5
size: NA
D: TRBD2
V: TRBV5-4

CDR3: CAISEDRSTEQYF
DNA: TGTGCCATCAGTGAGGACAGGAGTACCGAGCAGTACTTC
J: TRBJ2-7
size: NA
D: NA
V: TRBV10-3

CDR3: CASNLQGAHEQFF
DNA: TGTGCCAGCAATCTACAGGGGGCGCATGAGCAGTTCTTC
J: TRBJ2-1
size: NA
D: TRBD1
V: TRBV14

CDR3: CASSTSVMEQFF
DNA: TGTGCCAGCAGTACCTCGGTGATGGAGCAGTTCTTC
J: TRBJ2-1
size: NA
D: NA
V: TRBV28

CDR3: CASSVTAAKNIQYF
DNA: TGTGCCAGCAGCGTTACAGCGGCCAAAAACATTCAGTACTTC
J: TRBJ2-4
size: NA
D: NA
V: TRBV5-6

CDR3: CATSRDGPGGDEQFF
DNA: TGTGCCACCAGCAGAGATGGCCCAGGGGGTGATGAGCAGTTCTTC
J: TRBJ2-1
size: NA
D: TRBD1
V: TRBV15

CDR3: CASSLSGGLTDTQYF
DNA: TGCGCCAGCAGCTTGTCAGGGGGGCTCACAGATACGCAGTATTTT
J: TRBJ2-3
size: NA
D: NA
V: TRBV5-1

CDR3: CASLLSGVGEQYF
DNA: TGTGCCAGTTTGCTTTCGGGAGTAGGAGAGCAGTACTTC
J: TRBJ2-7
size: NA
D: NA
V: TRBV2

CDR3: CASSLGGGRYNEQFF
DNA: TGCGCCAGCAGCTTGGGCGGGGGAAGGTACAATGAGCAGTTCTTC
J: TRBJ2-1
size: once
D: TRBD2
V: TRBV5-1

CDR3: CASSLAGGTDTQYF
DNA: TGTGCCAGCAGCTTAGCGGGGGGAACAGATACGCAGTATTTT
J: TRBJ2-3
size: NA
D: TRBD2
V: TRBV5-4

CDR3: CASRDGTTGNIQYF
DNA: TGTGCCAGTAGGGACGGGACAACGGGAAACATTCAGTACTTC
J: TRBJ2-4
size: NA
D: NA
V: TRBV19

CDR3: CASTTGLGNSPLHF
DNA: TGTGCCTCGACAACGGGACTTGGCAATTCACCCCTCCACTTT
J: TRBJ1-6
size: few
D: NA
V: TRBV30

CDR3: CASSPGTSGSWGEQFF
DNA: TGTGCCAGCAGCCCGGGGACTAGCGGGAGTTGGGGTGAGCAGTTCTTC
J: TRBJ2-1
size: once
D: TRBD2
V: TRBV7-2

CDR3: CASSERSGNTIYF
DNA: TGTGCCAGCAGTGAAAGGTCTGGAAACACCATATATTTT
J: TRBJ1-3
size: NA
D: NA
V: TRBV6-1

CDR3: CASSLSTGPYGYTF
DNA: TGTGCCAGCAGCTTATCAACAGGCCCCTATGGCTACACCTTC
J: TRBJ1-2
size: NA
D: NA
V: TRBV7-9

CDR3: CASSLGQGSYNEQFF
DNA: TGCGCCAGCAGCCTTGGACAGGGCTCCTACAATGAGCAGTTCTTC
J: TRBJ2-1
size: NA
D: TRBD1
V: TRBV4-1

CDR3: CASSLQGNEKLFF
DNA: TGCGCCAGCAGCTTACAGGGTAATGAAAAACTGTTTTTT
J: TRBJ1-4
size: NA
D: NA
V: TRBV5-1

CDR3: CASSAQDFMGTDTQYF
DNA: TGTGCCAGCAGCGCCCAAGACTTTATGGGCACAGATACGCAGTATTTT
J: TRBJ2-3
size: NA
D: NA
V: TRBV9

CDR3: CSARENYEQYF
DNA: TGCAGTGCTAGAGAGAACTACGAGCAGTACTTC
J: TRBJ2-7
size: few
D: NA
V: TRBV20-1

CDR3: CASRLGVLVHEQYF
DNA: TGTGCCAGCAGGCTGGGAGTCCTCGTTCACGAGCAGTACTTC
J: TRBJ2-7
size: NA
D: NA
V: TRBV6-5

CDR3: CASSYSGQPQHF
DNA: TGTGCCAGCAGTTACTCTGGACAGCCCCAGCATTTT
J: TRBJ1-5
size: NA
D: NA
V: TRBV6-6

CDR3: CASSVDRGSGYGYTF
DNA: TGTGCCAGCAGCGTTGACAGGGGTAGTGGATATGGCTACACCTTC
J: TRBJ1-2
size: NA
D: TRBD1
V: TRBV5-4

CDR3: CASSYNEYEQYF
DNA: TGTGCCAGCAGTTACAACGAGTACGAGCAGTACTTC
J: TRBJ2-7
size: NA
D: NA
V: TRBV6-6

CDR3: CASSSRRGGVPNEKLFF
DNA: TGTGCCAGCAGTTCCCGTCGTGGTGGGGTTCCTAATGAAAAACTGTTTTTT
J: TRBJ1-4
size: once
D: NA
V: TRBV27

CDR3: CASSQVRGYSTGELFF
DNA: TGTGCCAGCAGCCAAGTGCGAGGGTACTCGACCGGGGAGCTGTTTTTT
J: TRBJ2-2
size: NA
D: NA
V: TRBV14

CDR3: CASSQDGQPQHF
DNA: TGCGCCAGCAGCCAAGACGGACAGCCCCAGCATTTT
J: TRBJ1-5
size: NA
D: NA
V: TRBV4-3

CDR3: CAGDREYNEQFF
DNA: TGTGCAGGGGACAGAGAATACAATGAGCAGTTCTTC
J: TRBJ2-1
size: NA
D: TRBD1
V: TRBV30

CDR3: CARLSVYFCARGGSYEQYF
DNA: NA
J: TRBJ2-5
size: NA
D: NA
V: TRBV6-4

CDR3: CASSTPGNEKLFF
DNA: TGTGCCAGCAGCACCCCAGGGAATGAAAAACTGTTTTTT
J: TRBJ1-4
size: NA
D: NA
V: TRBV7-8

CDR3: CASSQDYSPSGSKKDYEQYF
DNA: TGTGCCAGCAGCCAAGATTACTCGCCTAGCGGGAGTAAAAAGGACTACGAGCAGTACTTC
J: TRBJ2-7
size: NA
D: TRBD2
V: TRBV4-2

CDR3: CASSPQGAGELFF
DNA: TGTGCCAGCAGCCCCCAGGGGGCCGGGGAGCTGTTTTTT
J: TRBJ2-2
size: NA
D: TRBD1
V: TRBV7-2

CDR3: CASSQEIVTEVGYTF
DNA: TGTGCCAGCAGCCAAGAAATCGTGACAGAAGTCGGCTACACCTTC
J: TRBJ1-2
size: NA
D: NA
V: TRBV14

CDR3: CAWSGLAGGHFAYEQYF
DNA: TGTGCCTGGAGTGGACTAGCGGGGGGGCACTTTGCCTACGAGCAGTACTTC
J: TRBJ2-7
size: once
D: TRBD2
V: TRBV30

CDR3: CASSGRVGYEQYF
DNA: TGTGCCAGCAGTGGCCGGGTCGGCTACGAGCAGTACTTC
J: TRBJ2-7
size: NA
D: NA
V: TRBV2

CDR3: CAWSPGAPEQYF
DNA: TGTGCCTGGAGTCCCGGGGCCCCAGAGCAGTATTTT
J: TRBJ2-3
size: NA
D: NA
V: TRBV30

CDR3: CASSRIPLGTSGNTDTQYF
DNA: TGTGCCAGCAGCAGAATCCCCCTCGGTACTAGCGGGAACACAGATACGCAGTATTTT
J: TRBJ2-3
size: NA
D: TRBD2
V: TRBV7-2

CDR3: CASSLPSTDTQYF
DNA: TGCGCCAGCAGCTTGCCATCAACGGATACGCAGTATTTT
J: TRBJ2-3
size: once
D: NA
V: TRBV5-1